These 10 T cell receptor beta chains share one sample of origin, sequenced in a study of blood T cell repertoires in COVID-19. Sequencing was performed with immunoSEQ multiplex PCR; in TCRdb, only in-frame clones are kept and a portion is missing. The data contain hundreds of thousands of clones, around 90% of them seen just once; the ten biggest clones take up over 6%. Sequencing was carried out using PBMCs or T cells enriched from blood (not recorded which). These receptor sequences come from a woman in her forties who had recovered from COVID-19.

The gene calls are TRBV18 and TRBJ2-7; possible D gene TRBD1, 5 bases. Trimming pared 2 bases from V and 3 bases from J, leaving 11 bases between. The CDR3 sequence is 14 residues long. Germline V gene sequence: CDR1 KGHSH, CDR2 LQKENI. The CDR3 sequence: CASSPGGHIYEQYF. For the CDR3, the DNA is TGTGCCAGCTCACCAGGCGGACACATCTACGAGCAGTACTTC.

The rearrangement uses TRBV7-2 and TRBJ2-3; D might be TRBD1 (6 bases). Germline V gene lookup returns CDR1 SGHTA and CDR2 FQGNSA. CDR3 size: 13 residues. V dropped 4 bases and J dropped 1 base, with 6 bases sitting between them. The CDR3 region has the DNA TGTGCCAGCAGCTGGACAGGCACAGATACGCAGTATTTT. It translates to CASSWTGTDTQYF.

The chain carries TRBV18 and TRBJ1-1; the D gene is possibly TRBD1 (6 bases). V was cut by 5 bases and J by 1 base, with 14 bases left in between. Germline CDR1 and CDR2: KGHSH and LQKENI. The CDR3 extends over 15 amino acids. CDR3: CASSFWGPGNTEAFF. DNA for the CDR3: TGTGCCAGCTCATTCTGGGGGCCGGGGAACACTGAAGCTTTCTTT.

The chain joins TRBV19 to TRBJ2-3; 8 bases are a match to TRBD2. From germline, CDR1 is LNHDA and CDR2 SQIVND (reference sequence). The CDR3 covers 16 residues. V trimming: 7 bases; J trimming: 4 bases; junction bases outside the gene matches: 13. CDR3 coding DNA: TGTGCCAGTACTGCGGGAGGACCAATATGGGCAGATACGCAGTATTTT. Encoded protein: CASTAGGPIWADTQYF.

This chain connects TRBV4-3 to TRBJ2-1; D is perhaps TRBD2 (5 bases). The CDR3 contains 16 residues. Germline V CDR1 and CDR2: LGHNA, YSLEER. V was clipped by 0 bases and J by 1 base, with 10 bases between them. The CDR3 DNA reads as TGCGCCAGCAGCCAAGATCGGAGCGGATCCTACAATGAGCAGTTCTTC. Its translation: CASSQDRSGSYNEQFF.

This chain joins TRBV28 and TRBJ1-5, with 8 bases that match TRBD1. There are 14 residues in the CDR3. Germline trimming cut 4 bases from V and 7 bases from J; bases unmatched to any gene: 6. In germline, CDR1 is MDHEN, CDR2 SYDVKM. The CDR3 DNA sequence: TGTGCCAGCAGTTGGACAGGGTTAAGACAGCCCCAGCATTTT. The encoded protein is CASSWTGLRQPQHF.

V is TRBV5-4 and J is TRBJ2-2, with D unresolved. The germline V gene has CDR1 SGHNT and CDR2 YYREEE (reference sequence). The germline V and J ends were trimmed by 4 bases and 5 bases, with 12 bases remaining between them. The CDR3 extends over 14 amino acids. The CDR3 protein is CASSPPRKTGELFF. The CDR3 bases are TGTGCCAGCAGCCCGCCGCGTAAAACCGGGGAGCTGTTTTTT.

V gene TRBV28 combines with J gene TRBJ1-5; the match to TRBD1 covers 7 bases. The CDR3 is 13 residues long. V shed 6 bases and J 3 bases; nucleotides not matched to a gene: 2. Per the germline V gene, CDR1 is MDHEN and CDR2 is SYDVKM. CDR3 nucleotide sequence: TGTGCCAGCAGCGACAGGGTCAATCAGCCCCAGCATTTT. Translated, it gives CASSDRVNQPQHF.

The chain recombines TRBV14 with TRBJ2-1; D perhaps matches TRBD2 (7 bases). With 4 bases removed from V and 9 bases from J, the gap between germline ends came to 19 bases. Germline V gene lookup returns CDR1 SGHDN and CDR2 FVKESK. CDR3 length: 15 amino acids. The CDR3 here is CASSPWGGRQFEQFF. The CDR3 region has the DNA TGTGCCAGCAGCCCGTGGGGGGGGCGTCAATTTGAGCAGTTCTTC.

This clone came up a few times. The rearrangement joins TRBV9 to TRBJ2-5; 7 positions agree with TRBD2. Germline lookup yields CDR1 SGDLS and CDR2 YYNGEE. CDR3 size: 14 residues. V lost 3 bases, J lost 5 bases, and 7 bases stayed unmatched. The CDR3 DNA is TGTGCCAGCAGCGCCCCTCCGGGGGGTGAGACCCAGTACTTC. It encodes CASSAPPGGETQYF.